The sequence of this T cell receptor beta chain was determined in a study of blood T cell repertoires in COVID-19. At the level of the study: Acute and convalescent COVID-19 specimens originated in the United States, Italy and Spain. PBMCs, B-cell-depleted T cells, or T cells were the source of the cDNA or gDNA that made up the material.

Trimming removed 1 base from V and 4 bases from J, with 16 bases in between. The germline V gene encodes CDR1 MNHNS and CDR2 SASEGT. This CDR3 spans 17 amino acids. In the original workflow: Nucleated cell number was recorded as an estimate derived from reference gene primer amplification. The method was immunoSEQ multiplex PCR; TCRdb's version includes in-frame clones alone and lacks a portion of them. V, J and clone size are taken as reported in that table, and D and trimming were inferred from the DNA itself. Of approximately 150,000 clones in the sample, roughly 84% were seen once. The specimen was peripheral blood. The clonotype comes from a man aged 35-49 years with acute or convalescent COVID-19. This chain connects TRBV6-1 to TRBJ2-2, with D possibly being TRBD2 (5 bases). The CDR3 sequence is CASSEVRDPRSTGELFF. CDR3 nucleotide sequence: TGTGCCAGCAGTGAAGTTCGGGATCCCCGAAGCACCGGGGAGCTGTTTTTT.